One and the same sample provided the 8 T cell receptor beta chains below, sequenced in a study of graft-versus-host responses after intestinal transplantation. The assay was immunoSEQ multiplex PCR, and TCRdb's table has in-frame clones only and misses some. Among tens of thousands of clones listed, about four fifths were seen once. These receptors are not linked to any known antigen. The specimen comprised unstimulated CD4+ T cells sorted from spleen or lymph node cells, sampled before transplant. Receptors were obtained from a human donor who was the organ donor for an intestinal transplant.

This chain uses TRBV6-1 with TRBJ1-1; D is unresolved. The V gene's germline CDR1 is MNHNS and CDR2 SASEGT. This CDR3 contains 12 residues. Between the trimmed V and J ends, which lost 3 bases and 1 base, there was a span of 3 bases. The CDR3 region has the DNA TGTGCCAGCAGTGACTGGAACACTGAAGCTTTCTTT. Translating it yields CASSDWNTEAFF.

The chain has TRBV5-1 and TRBJ2-7; D may be TRBD2 (5 bases). This CDR3 has 15 residues. Germline V gene data show CDR1 as SGHRS and CDR2 as YFSETQ. V was trimmed by 4 bases and J by 0 bases, leaving 14 bases between them. The CDR3 region is CASSPGLDGSYEQYF. The CDR3 bases are TGCGCCAGCAGCCCGGGGTTGGACGGCTCCTACGAGCAGTACTTC.

V and J are TRBV5-4 and TRBJ2-5; possibly TRBD2 for D (6 bases). The germline V and J ends were trimmed by 6 bases and 4 bases, with 7 bases remaining between them. CDR3 length equals 11 residues. Per the germline V gene, CDR1 is SGHNT and CDR2 is YYREEE (reference sequence). CDR3 nucleotide sequence: TGTGCCAGCACCGGGGGAGAGACCCAGTACTTC. This gives the protein CASTGGETQYF. The entire variable domain, with the rest obtained from reference TRBV5-4 and TRBJ2-5, is as follows: ETGVTQSPTHLIKTRGQQVTLRCSSQSGHNTVSWYQQALGQGPQFIFQYYREEENGRGNFPPRFSGLQFPNYSSELNVNALELDDSALYLCASTGGETQYFGPGTRLLVL.

J is TRBJ1-2 and V is TRBV5-1; 7 nucleotides line up with TRBD1. Unmatched junction bases numbered 4, after V lost 4 bases and J lost 4 bases. CDR3 size: 13 residues. Germline CDR1 is SGHRS and CDR2 is YFSETQ. In DNA form, the CDR3 reads TGCGCCAGCAGCCACCAGGGGGGCTATGGCTACACCTTC. Translation gives CASSHQGGYGYTF.

V usage is TRBV19 and J usage is TRBJ2-5, with no clear D. The germline CDR1 and CDR2 sequences are LNHDA and SQIVND (reference sequence). Trimming shortened V by 1 base and J by 2 bases, and 11 bases separated the two germline ends. The CDR3 is made up of 15 amino acids. The CDR3 nucleotides read TGTGCCAGTAGTATAGGGTTTGGGGTTCAAGAGACCCAGTACTTC. It is translated as CASSIGFGVQETQYF.

This CDR3 reads CASSLVNLVGQGATGYTF. The CDR3 region has the DNA TGCGCCAGCAGCCTGGTGAACCTGGTGGGACAGGGGGCTACTGGCTACACCTTC. The V and J genes are TRBV5-1 and TRBJ1-2; the match to TRBD1 covers 12 bases. Germline trimming cut 4 bases from V and 7 bases from J; bases unmatched to any gene: 17. Germline CDR1 is SGHRS and CDR2 is YFSETQ. The CDR3 contains 18 residues.

The chain is built from TRBV30 and TRBJ2-7, with TRBD2 matching 8 bases. The V gene's germline CDR1 is GTSNPN and CDR2 SVGIG (reference sequence). This CDR3 has 13 residues. J was trimmed by 3 bases and V by 3 bases; bases with no gene match: 4. In DNA, the CDR3 is TGTGCCTGGAGAGGTAGCGGGAACTACGAGCAGTACTTC. Translation gives CAWRGSGNYEQYF. Full variable domain (rest looked up from reference TRBV30 and TRBJ2-7): SQTIHQWPATLVQPVGSPLSLECTVEGTSNPNLYWYRQAAGRGLQLLFYSVGIGQISSEVPQNLSASRPQDRQFILSSKKLLLSDSGFYLCAWRGSGNYEQYFGPGTRLTVT.

This chain uses TRBV18 with TRBJ1-2, with D possibly being TRBD1 (5 bases). The germline gives CDR1 KGHSH, CDR2 LQKENI. Trimming cost V 3 bases and J 6 bases, with 14 bases left between them. The CDR3 is 14 residues long. In DNA, the CDR3 is TGTGCCAGCTCACCTGGGCGGAGGGGTGATGGCTACACCTTC. It translates to CASSPGRRGDGYTF.